Listed here are 18 T cell receptor beta chains from one sample, sequenced in a study of CD8 T cells in Susac syndrome (dated by TCRdb to about 2019). The library relied on the immunoSEQ multiplex PCR assay. RNA was extracted using the RNeasy kit, and roughly 0.5 to 1 ug of the RNA was reverse transcribed with random hexamers. TCRdb applied fastp at Q25 and MiXCR to the public reads, then kept only in-frame beta chains. Records with the same CDR3 protein are collapsed into one entry carrying the most frequent genes and DNA. This sample is represented by approximately 300,000 distinct CDR3 sequences; 70% to 90% of them were singletons. The ten largest make up around 0.18% of the sample. The material sequenced was CD8+ T cells from PBMCs. These receptors all stem from a human donor with multiple sclerosis.

The genes are TRBV2 and TRBJ2-5; D gene ambiguous. V was trimmed by 2 bases and J by 1 base, leaving 11 bases between them. CDR1 and CDR2 from the germline V gene are SNHLY and FYNNEI. The CDR3 length is 15 residues. The CDR3 loop is CASSEWVTAQETQYF. The CDR3 nucleotides read TGTGCCAGCAGTGAATGGGTAACAGCCCAAGAGACCCAGTACTTC.

The chain carries TRBV6-5 and TRBJ2-1; TRBD1 aligns across 8 bases. Trimming at V came to 2 bases and at J to 3 bases, leaving 6 bases not matched to a gene. The germline gives CDR1 MNHEY, CDR2 SVGAGI. CDR3 length: 16 amino acids. CDR3 protein: CASSYGQGANYNEQFF. In DNA form, the CDR3 reads TGTGCCAGCAGTTACGGTCAGGGGGCCAACTACAATGAGCAGTTCTTC.

This sequence joins TRBV7-6 and TRBJ1-1; D is uncertain. V gave up 3 bases and J gave up 0 bases, with 14 bases separating them. This CDR3 comprises 16 residues. From germline, CDR1 is SGHVS and CDR2 FNYEAQ. CDR3 region: CASSLHPEGLNTEAFF. CDR3 nucleotide sequence: TGTGCCAGCAGCTTGCACCCGGAGGGCCTGAACACTGAAGCTTTCTTT.

The rearrangement links TRBV27 to TRBJ1-5; D ambiguous. The germline CDR1 and CDR2 sequences are MNHEY and SMNVEV (reference sequence). V lost 0 bases and J 6 bases, leaving 9 bases between the germline ends. CDR3 length equals 14 residues. CDR3 residues: CASSLSIGFQPQHF. The CDR3 DNA reads TGTGCCAGCAGTTTATCGATAGGTTTTCAGCCCCAGCATTTT.

The chain carries TRBV28 and TRBJ2-3, with 9 bases lining up with TRBD1. Germline trimming cut 5 bases from V and 3 bases from J; bases unmatched to any gene: 6. The CDR3 runs 15 residues. Germline CDR1 and CDR2: MDHEN and SYDVKM. The CDR3 bases are TGTGCCAGCAGTGAGCCGGGACAGGGAACAGATACGCAGTATTTT. Encoded protein: CASSEPGQGTDTQYF. The full variable domain, in which reference TRBV28 and TRBJ2-3 provide the parts outside the CDR3, is DVKVTQSSRYLVKRTGEKVFLECVQDMDHENMFWYRQDPGLGLRLIYFSYDVKMKEKGDIPEGYSVSREKKERFSLILESASTNQTSMYLCASSEPGQGTDTQYFGPGTRLTVL.

This sequence joins TRBV19 and TRBJ1-6, with D unresolved. There are 13 residues in the CDR3. Germline V gene sequence: CDR1 LNHDA, CDR2 SQIVND (reference sequence). V was pared by 9 bases and J by 6 bases, with 12 bases between. The CDR3 bases are TGTGCCAGCGCCAGTTTCGCTAATTCACCCCTCCACTTT. Its protein is CASASFANSPLHF.

The chain employs TRBV27 and TRBJ2-7, with D possibly being TRBD1 or TRBD2 (5 bases each). V was trimmed by 0 bases and J by 0 bases, leaving 9 bases between them. Germline lookup yields CDR1 MNHEY and CDR2 SMNVEV (reference sequence). The CDR3 sequence is 15 residues long. CDR3 amino acids: CASSLSGDGSYEQYF. The CDR3 DNA reads TGTGCCAGCAGTTTATCGGGGGACGGCTCCTACGAGCAGTACTTC.

The rearrangement joins TRBV30 to TRBJ2-2; D call uncertain. V gave up 2 bases and J gave up 7 bases, with 8 bases separating them. Germline V CDR1 and CDR2: GTSNPN, SVGIG (reference sequence). This CDR3 region has 12 residues. CDR3 DNA: TGTGCCTGGAGTATTATGGGCGGGGAGCTGTTTTTT. Translated: CAWSIMGGELFF.

The chain uses TRBV3-1 and TRBJ2-1; 9 nucleotides line up with TRBD2. Looked up from germline, CDR1 is LGHDT and CDR2 is YNNKEL (reference sequence). Trimming took 2 bases from V and 6 from J; bases not matched to a gene: 5. The CDR3 extends over 15 amino acids. This chain's CDR3 is CASSQISGGFNEQFF. The DNA for the CDR3 is TGTGCCAGCAGCCAAATCAGCGGGGGGTTCAATGAGCAGTTCTTC.

V gene TRBV12-3 or TRBV12-4 combines with J gene TRBJ2-7; 10 bases map to TRBD2. Losses at the gene ends were 4 bases for V and 7 bases for J; bases not matched to a gene: 7. The length of the CDR3 is 14 residues. CDR3 sequence (DNA): TGTGCCAGCAGTTATCTAGCGGGAGTGGGGGAGCAGTACTTC. This codes for CASSYLAGVGEQYF.

V usage is TRBV10-3 and J usage is TRBJ2-1, with D unclear. Per the germline V gene, CDR1 is ENHRY and CDR2 is SYGVKD. Trimming cost V 6 bases and J 8 bases, with 8 bases left between them. This CDR3 has 11 residues. The chain's CDR3 is CAIRDRHEQFF. As DNA, the CDR3 is TGTGCCATCAGGGACCGTCATGAGCAGTTCTTC.

V is TRBV20-1 and J is TRBJ2-7; 12 positions agree with TRBD2. The CDR3 spans 15 residues. Germline-derived CDR1 and CDR2 are DFQATT and SNEGSKA (reference sequence). CDR3 amino acids: CRVGRGLAGNYEQYF. In DNA form, the CDR3 reads TGCAGGGTCGGACGAGGACTAGCGGGAAACTACGAGCAGTACTTC.

V and J are TRBV27 and TRBJ2-1, with D possibly TRBD2 on 5 matching bases. The CDR3 covers 11 residues. The V gene's germline CDR1 is MNHEY and CDR2 SMNVEV (reference sequence). V dropped 10 bases and J dropped 9 bases, with 13 bases sitting between them. The CDR3 DNA follows: TGTGCCATCTTTAACGGGGTTGAGCAGTTCTTC. This sequence encodes CAIFNGVEQFF.

V usage is TRBV29-1 and J usage is TRBJ2-7; the match to TRBD1 covers 12 bases. The CDR3 consists of 15 residues. From germline, CDR1 is SQVTM and CDR2 ANQGSEA. The V gene end was trimmed by 5 bases and the J gene end by 6 bases; junction bases not matched to a gene: 11. The CDR3 DNA reads as TGCAGCGTTTATTCCCGGGGACAGGGGGCCGGCGAGCAGTACTTC. Its protein is CSVYSRGQGAGEQYF.

This clonotype was seen only once. This rearrangement joins TRBV13 to TRBJ1-2; D gene ambiguous. The CDR3 runs 16 residues. Per germline, CDR1 PRHDT and CDR2 FYEKMQ (reference sequence). V was clipped by 0 bases and J by 2 bases, with 13 bases between them. CDR3 residues: CASSLGGLPRNYGYTF. In nucleotides, the CDR3 is TGTGCCAGCAGCTTAGGGGGTCTACCAAGAAACTATGGCTACACCTTC.

This clonotype was seen only once. The chain is built from TRBV27 and TRBJ2-1, with unresolved D. CDR1 is MNHEY and CDR2 is SMNVEV in the germline V gene (reference sequence). The V end lost 4 bases, the J end lost 0 bases, and 10 bases lay between the germline ends. The CDR3 consists of 15 residues. CDR3 sequence reads: CASSSGTLSYNEQFF. The CDR3 nucleotides read TGTGCCAGCAGTTCAGGAACGCTCTCCTACAATGAGCAGTTCTTC.

V and J are TRBV2 and TRBJ2-1; 10 bases agree with TRBD2. The CDR3 consists of 15 residues. V was pared by 6 bases and J by 7 bases, with 9 bases of the junction left unmatched. Germline assignment: CDR1 SNHLY and CDR2 FYNNEI. CDR3 sequence: CASRLGTSATNEQFF. CDR3 nucleotides: TGTGCCAGCAGGCTCGGGACTAGCGCGACGAATGAGCAGTTCTTC. Full variable domain (outside the CDR3, taken from reference TRBV2 and TRBJ2-1): EPEVTQTPSHQVTQMGQEVILRCVPISNHLYFYWYRQILGQKVEFLVSFYNNEISEKSEIFDDQFSVERPDGSNFTLKIRSTKLEDSAMYFCASRLGTSATNEQFFGPGTRLTVL.

V and J are TRBV10-2 and TRBJ2-3, with TRBD2 matching 12 bases. J lost 5 bases, V lost 7 bases, and 13 bases had no gene match. Germline V lookup: CDR1 WSHSY, CDR2 SAAADI. The CDR3 runs 17 residues. CDR3 sequence: CASKASGGAERGDTQYF. The CDR3 DNA reads TGCGCCAGCAAGGCTAGCGGGGGGGCCGAGCGGGGAGATACGCAGTATTTT.